A single T cell receptor beta chain is shown here with its context. This clonotype was seen only a few times. The specificity of this receptor is unknown. Per-nucleotide qualities are absent, and no much larger clonotype sits a single base away. The treatment or condition tag for this specimen amounts to: live attenuated yellow fever vaccine strain. A standard Ficoll-Paque protocol was used to isolate PBMCs from peripheral blood. Dynabeads CD4 and CD8 positive selection kits were used to isolate CD4 and CD8 T-cell fractions. TriZol was used to extract RNA from bulk PBMCs, from CD4 and CD8 fractions, and from dextramer-positive and dextramer-negative fractions. The data were obtained in a study of T cells after yellow fever vaccination (dated by TCRdb to about 2019). Describing the broader study: The SMART-Seq v4 Ultra Low Input RNA kit was used to prepare libraries from fractions with low cell numbers. Blood was collected at multiple timepoints before and after primary and secondary immunization, and bulk PBMC replicates and cell subsets were isolated. To track T-cell clones before and after primary and booster YFV17D yellow fever vaccination, bulk TCR alpha and beta repertoires were sequenced longitudinally. Two healthy male donors, one aged 18 to 30 and one aged 30 to 40 years, made up the cohort. Summary of the overall study and its limitations: A small fraction of clonotypes appeared in both the CD4 and CD8 compartments, likely as a result of convergent recombination. The secondary T-cell response was found to be weaker but faster than the primary response, with a peak reached on day 5 rather than on day 15. FACS-sorted repertoires could contain abundant contaminating clonotypes from the bulk population, so computational filtering was required. After the booster, most of the clones that had expanded following primary vaccination were detected again (approximately 95% of CD4 and 80% to 90% of CD8), which suggests that memory was broadly maintained. Because the study included only two donors, the extent to which the findings can be generalized is limited.

TCR cDNA was synthesized by 5'RACE template switching, which introduced a universal primer site and unique molecular identifiers. Priming for cDNA synthesis came from both the TCR alpha and TCR beta constant segments. Libraries were amplified in two PCR steps, with sample barcodes and sequencing adapters added in the second step. Sequencing of libraries was done on Illumina HiSeq 2500 (2x100 bp) or NovaSeq (2x150 bp). The authors' analysis ran thus. Reads were demultiplexed and collapsed into UMI consensus sequences with MIGEC, and V(D)J alignment was performed with MiXCR. Clonotypes responding to the vaccine were identified with edgeR on replicate PBMC samples, with the criteria of FDR below 0.01 and a log2 fold change above 5 up to day 15. Bulk clonotypes were assigned CD4 or CD8 identity according to which sequenced CD4 or CD8 repertoire held them at higher abundance. TCRdb applied fastp at Q25 and MiXCR to the public reads, then kept only in-frame beta chains. CDR3 protein duplicates are merged, each entry listing the most common genes and DNA. TCRdb's processing, not the authors', yielded these V and J calls. Here the sample has roughly 250,000 distinct CDR3 sequences; 10% to 15% occur a single time. The leading ten clones occupy about 0.51% of the sample.

CDR1 and CDR2 are read off the germline V gene as SGHRS and YFSETQ. There are 16 amino acids in the CDR3, from cysteine to phenylalanine inclusive. Only the CDR3 region is kept as DNA, spanning 48 bases read in frame from base 1. The junction carries 9 bases between V and J, which are trimmed by 0 bases and 0 bases respectively. The sequence came from a man between 25 and 39 years old who received the YFV17D yellow fever vaccine. The sequence links TRBV5-1 to TRBJ1-4; the D gene cannot be resolved reliably. Sequenced material: CD4+ T cells sorted from PBMCs, taken 45 days after the yellow fever booster vaccination. The bases are TGCGCCAGCAGCTTGGTTCAGACCTCAACTAATGAAAAACTGTTTTTT. Its translation is CASSLVQTSTNEKLFF.